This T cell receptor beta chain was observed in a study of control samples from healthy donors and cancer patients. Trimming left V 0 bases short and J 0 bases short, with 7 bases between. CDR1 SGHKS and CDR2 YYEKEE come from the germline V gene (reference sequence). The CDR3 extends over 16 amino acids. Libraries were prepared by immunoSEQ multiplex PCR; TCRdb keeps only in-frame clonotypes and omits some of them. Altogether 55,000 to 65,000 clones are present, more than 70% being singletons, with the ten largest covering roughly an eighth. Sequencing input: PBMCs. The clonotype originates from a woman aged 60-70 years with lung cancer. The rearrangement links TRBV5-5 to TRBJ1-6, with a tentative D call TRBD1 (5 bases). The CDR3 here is CASSLAGSSYNSPLHF. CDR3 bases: TGTGCCAGCAGCTTGGCAGGGAGCTCCTATAATTCACCCCTCCACTTT.